This TCR beta chain was captured by sequencing in a study of blood T cell repertoires in COVID-19. Background on the study: PBMCs, B-cell-depleted T cells, or T cells were the source of the cDNA or gDNA that made up the material.

J was trimmed by 4 bases and V by 1 base; bases with no gene match: 13. Germline V lookup: CDR1 MNHEY, CDR2 SMNVEV (reference sequence). The CDR3 loop spans 18 amino acids. Clones were read by immunoSEQ multiplex PCR, and TCRdb kept only the in-frame ones, dropping some. The sample holds roughly 20,000 clones, 70% to 90% seen once. V gene TRBV27 combines with J gene TRBJ1-1; 9 nucleotides match TRBD1. The sequenced sample was peripheral blood. The TCR was taken from a woman aged 80 or over with active COVID-19. For the CDR3, the DNA is TGTGCCAGCAGTTTATTATTGACAGGGGGGTTTGGGCGCACTGAAGCTTTCTTT. Encoded protein: CASSLLLTGGFGRTEAFF.